The 17 T cell receptor beta chains given below trace back to one sample, sequenced in a study of blood T cell repertoires in COVID-19. The assay was immunoSEQ multiplex PCR, and TCRdb's table has in-frame clones only and misses some. The table records 160,000 or so clones, around nine tenths of them present only once. Sequencing used peripheral blood. The receptors derive from a woman in her seventies with acute or convalescent COVID-19.

The chain couples TRBV2 to TRBJ1-5; D remains unclear. V was pared by 2 bases and J by 7 bases, with 12 bases between. The V gene's germline CDR1 is SNHLY and CDR2 FYNNEI. This CDR3 is built from 14 residues. The CDR3 nucleotides are TGTGCCAGCAGTGAATATGCGCGAGGCCAGCCCCAGCATTTT. Protein sequence: CASSEYARGQPQHF.

The chain is built from TRBV9 and TRBJ1-5; no clear D. The CDR3 contains 15 residues. Germline V gene sequence: CDR1 SGDLS, CDR2 YYNGEE. Trimming pared 4 bases from V and 2 bases from J, leaving 13 bases between. CDR3 nucleotides: TGTGCCAGCAGCCCCGGGTTCCTCGGCAATCAGCCCCAGCATTTT. Protein sequence: CASSPGFLGNQPQHF.

V is TRBV25-1 and J is TRBJ1-3, with TRBD1 identical over 8 bases. Germline CDR1 and CDR2: MGHDK and SYGVNS. Germline trimming cut 4 bases from V and 7 bases from J; bases unmatched to any gene: 9. CDR3 length: 15 amino acids. As DNA, the CDR3 is TGTGCCAGCAGTGGACGGACAGGGTTGATGAACACCATATATTTT. The encoded protein is CASSGRTGLMNTIYF.

V is TRBV28 and J is TRBJ2-1, with D perhaps matching TRBD1 (5 bases). CDR3 length: 16 amino acids. Germline CDR1 reads MDHEN; CDR2 reads SYDVKM. Trimming shortened V by 2 bases and J by 7 bases, and 18 bases separated the two germline ends. CDR3 loop: CASSLPRAPKRNEQFF. Here the CDR3 DNA reads TGTGCCAGCAGTTTACCCAGGGCCCCTAAACGTAATGAGCAGTTCTTC.

V gene TRBV4-1 combines with J gene TRBJ1-1, with a weak D call TRBD1 (6 bases). The germline CDR1 and CDR2 sequences are MGHRA and YSYEKL. This CDR3 has 14 amino acids. V was trimmed by 3 bases and J by 2 bases, leaving 10 bases between them. CDR3 nucleotides: TGCGCCAGCAGCCAGACCGGGACAAACACTGAAGCTTTCTTT. Its translation is CASSQTGTNTEAFF.

The CDR3 sequence: CASSAWDSANYGYTF. The CDR3 DNA follows: TGTGCCAGCAGTGCCTGGGACAGTGCTAACTATGGCTACACCTTC. This chain connects TRBV2 to TRBJ1-2; 7 bases are shared with TRBD1. Germline assignment: CDR1 SNHLY and CDR2 FYNNEI. This CDR3 contains 15 residues. Trimming cost V 4 bases and J 0 bases; bases outside gene matches: 5.

The V call is TRBV6-5, the J call TRBJ1-3; D unresolved. Trimming shortened V by 6 bases and J by 4 bases, and 13 bases separated the two germline ends. CDR3 length equals 14 residues. Germline lookup yields CDR1 MNHEY and CDR2 SVGAGI. The CDR3 sequence is CASRTAESGNTIYF. In nucleotides, the CDR3 is TGTGCCAGCAGGACCGCGGAGTCCGGAAACACCATATATTTT.

This chain joins TRBV29-1 and TRBJ2-5; 14 bases align to TRBD2. There are 15 residues in the CDR3. Losses at the gene ends were 5 bases for V and 5 bases for J; bases not matched to a gene: 7. Germline CDR1 SQVTM, CDR2 ANQGSEA. Here the CDR3 reads CSVRLAGGPRETQYF. The CDR3 region has the DNA TGCAGCGTTCGACTAGCGGGGGGGCCTCGGGAGACCCAGTACTTC.

The chain combines TRBV15 with TRBJ1-2; 12 bases align to TRBD1. The CDR3 has 16 amino acids. The junction had 8 bases not matched to a gene; V was cut back by 3 bases and J by 6 bases. Germline loops: CDR1 LNHNV, CDR2 YYDKDF (reference sequence). The CDR3 DNA follows: TGTGCCACCAGCAGGGACCGGGACAGGGGGCCACATGGCTACACCTTC. It encodes CATSRDRDRGPHGYTF.

The chain links TRBV3-1 (or the pseudogene TRBV3-2) to TRBJ2-5; 7 nucleotides agree with TRBD1. Germline V CDR1 and CDR2: LGHDT, YNNKEL (reference sequence). The V segment lost 0 bases and the J segment 5 bases; nucleotides outside the gene matches: 12. This CDR3 is built from 17 residues. CDR3 in amino acids: CASSQEVPGGIRETQYF. The CDR3 DNA is TGTGCCAGCAGCCAAGAGGTTCCAGGGGGAATCAGGGAGACCCAGTACTTC.

The genes are TRBV7-9 and TRBJ2-7; 8 nucleotides agree with TRBD2. This CDR3 has 18 residues. The junction had 19 bases not matched to a gene; V was cut back by 5 bases and J by 4 bases. CDR1 is SEHNR, CDR2 FQNEAQ, per germline (reference sequence). The CDR3 sequence is CASSPRPLLAEGLYEQYF. The CDR3 nucleotides read TGTGCCAGCAGCCCTCGCCCCTTACTAGCGGAGGGTCTGTACGAGCAGTACTTC.

The rearrangement links TRBV15 to TRBJ2-7, with 8 bases that match TRBD1. The CDR3 loop spans 14 amino acids. V lost 3 bases and J lost 6; bases outside the gene matches: 7. Per the germline V gene, CDR1 is LNHNV and CDR2 is YYDKDF (reference sequence). DNA of the CDR3: TGTGCCACCAGCAGGGGCCGGACAGGGTCCGAGCAGTACTTC. It encodes CATSRGRTGSEQYF.

This chain connects TRBV4-2 to TRBJ2-6, with D possibly TRBD1 on 6 matching bases. The CDR3 totals 16 residues. CDR1 is LGHNA, CDR2 YNFKEQ, per germline. V lost 0 bases to trimming and J lost 4 bases, with 10 bases between them. The CDR3 reads CASSQDTGFGANVLTF. In DNA, the CDR3 is TGTGCCAGCAGCCAAGATACAGGGTTCGGGGCCAACGTCCTGACTTTC.

This rearrangement joins TRBV5-6 to TRBJ1-2, with D maybe TRBD1 (6 bases). The CDR3 runs to 13 residues. From germline, CDR1 is SGHDT and CDR2 YYEEEE. Trimming stripped 4 bases from V and 7 bases from J, with 14 bases between. CDR3 protein: CASSITGLGGYTF. Here the CDR3 DNA reads TGTGCCAGCAGCATTACAGGGCTCGGTGGCTACACCTTC. Supplemented by reference TRBV5-6 and TRBJ1-2, the full variable domain reads DAGVTQSPTHLIKTRGQQVTLRCSPKSGHDTVSWYQQALGQGPQFIFQYYEEEERQRGNFPDRFSGHQFPNYSSELNVNALLLGDSALYLCASSITGLGGYTFGSGTRLTVV.

The V call is TRBV7-9, the J call TRBJ2-3; D is ambiguous. V shed 0 bases and J shed 9 bases, with 13 bases lying between them. CDR3 length: 14 amino acids. CDR1 and CDR2 (germline): SEHNR, FQNEAQ (reference sequence). In DNA form, the CDR3 reads TGTGCCAGCAGCTTAGCGGCGGCAGCTGGGACGCAGTATTTT. As protein: CASSLAAAAGTQYF.

The V and J genes are TRBV7-3 and TRBJ1-1, with a tentative D call TRBD1 (5 bases). Trimming stripped 5 bases from V and 4 bases from J, with 11 bases between. The germline V gene has CDR1 SGHTA and CDR2 FQGTGA. The length of the CDR3 is 13 residues. CDR3 sequence (DNA): TGTGCCAGCAGCGGGTATCAGGGCACTGAAGCTTTCTTT. Its translation: CASSGYQGTEAFF.

The J gene is TRBJ1-2, the V gene TRBV5-6; D call uncertain. Trimming cost V 2 bases and J 5 bases, with 13 bases left between them. The CDR3 covers 14 residues. Germline V gene sequence: CDR1 SGHDT, CDR2 YYEEEE. CDR3 coding DNA: TGTGCCAGCAGCTTCCCAGGTTCATCTTATGGCTACACCTTC. Translation: CASSFPGSSYGYTF.